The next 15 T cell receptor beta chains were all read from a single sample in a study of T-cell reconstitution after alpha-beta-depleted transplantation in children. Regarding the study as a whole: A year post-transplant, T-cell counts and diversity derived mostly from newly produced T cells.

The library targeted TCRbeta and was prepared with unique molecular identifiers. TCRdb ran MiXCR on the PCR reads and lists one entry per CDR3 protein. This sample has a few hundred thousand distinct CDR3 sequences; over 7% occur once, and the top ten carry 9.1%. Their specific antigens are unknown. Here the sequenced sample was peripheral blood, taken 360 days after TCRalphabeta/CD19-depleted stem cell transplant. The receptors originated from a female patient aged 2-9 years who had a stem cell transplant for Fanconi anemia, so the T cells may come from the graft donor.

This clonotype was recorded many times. The CDR3 region is CASRSDREETQYF. Written as DNA, the CDR3 is TGTGCCAGCAGATCCGACAGGGAAGAGACCCAGTACTTC. This rearrangement joins TRBV12-3 or TRBV12-4 to TRBJ2-5; 7 nucleotides line up with TRBD1. The CDR3 loop spans 13 amino acids. V lost 6 bases and J lost 3; bases outside the gene matches: 4.

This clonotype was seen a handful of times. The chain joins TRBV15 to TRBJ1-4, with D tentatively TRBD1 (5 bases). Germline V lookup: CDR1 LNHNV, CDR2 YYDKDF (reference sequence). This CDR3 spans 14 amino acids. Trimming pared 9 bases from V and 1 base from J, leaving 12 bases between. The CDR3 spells CATTGTLTNEKLFF. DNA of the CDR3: TGTGCCACTACCGGGACCTTAACTAATGAAAAACTGTTTTTT. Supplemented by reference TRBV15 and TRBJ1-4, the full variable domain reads DAMVIQNPRYQVTQFGKPVTLSCSQTLNHNVMYWYQQKSSQAPKLLFHYYDKDFNNEADTPDNFQSRRPNTSFCFLDIRSPGLGDTAMYLCATTGTLTNEKLFFGSGTQLSVL.

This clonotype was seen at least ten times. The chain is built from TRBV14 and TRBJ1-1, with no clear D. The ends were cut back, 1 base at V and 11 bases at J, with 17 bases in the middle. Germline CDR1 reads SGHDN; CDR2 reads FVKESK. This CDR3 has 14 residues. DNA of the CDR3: TGTGCCAGCAGCCAAGTATACGGGCCCGGTGGGGCTTTCTTT. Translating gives CASSQVYGPGGAFF.

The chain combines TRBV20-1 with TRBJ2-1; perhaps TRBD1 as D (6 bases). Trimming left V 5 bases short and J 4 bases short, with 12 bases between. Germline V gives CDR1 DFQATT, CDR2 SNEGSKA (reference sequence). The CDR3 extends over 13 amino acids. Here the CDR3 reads CSAQGMRYNEQFF. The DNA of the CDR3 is TGCAGTGCTCAGGGGATGAGATACAATGAGCAGTTCTTC.

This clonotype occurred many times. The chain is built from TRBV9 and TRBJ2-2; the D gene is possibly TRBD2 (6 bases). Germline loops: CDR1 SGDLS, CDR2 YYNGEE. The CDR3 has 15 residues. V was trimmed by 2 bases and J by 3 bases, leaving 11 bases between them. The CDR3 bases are TGTGCCAGCAGCGTGCGGGGAACTGACACCGGGGAGCTGTTTTTT. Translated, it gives CASSVRGTDTGELFF.

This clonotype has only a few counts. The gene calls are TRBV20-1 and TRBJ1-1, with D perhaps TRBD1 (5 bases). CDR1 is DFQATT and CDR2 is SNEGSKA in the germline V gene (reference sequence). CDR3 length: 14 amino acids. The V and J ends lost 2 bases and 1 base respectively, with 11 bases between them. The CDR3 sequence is CSARLAGPNTEAFF. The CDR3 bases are TGCAGTGCTAGACTAGCAGGGCCGAACACTGAAGCTTTCTTT.

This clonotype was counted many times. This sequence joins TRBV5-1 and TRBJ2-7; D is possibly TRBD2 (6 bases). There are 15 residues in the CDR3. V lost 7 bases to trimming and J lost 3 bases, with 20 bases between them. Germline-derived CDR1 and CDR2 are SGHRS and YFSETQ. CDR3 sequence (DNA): TGCGCCAGCTCGCCAATTGGGGGACTCCACTACGAGCAGTACTTC. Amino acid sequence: CASSPIGGLHYEQYF.

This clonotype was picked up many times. The CDR3 nucleotides read TGTGCCAGCAGCTTAAAAGGGTTGGGCTTCTTACACTCTGGGGCCAACGTCCTGACTTTC. Encoded protein: CASSLKGLGFLHSGANVLTF. The chain links TRBV7-3 to TRBJ2-6; D remains unclear. Trimming removed 1 base at V and 0 bases at J, with 19 bases between. The germline CDR1 and CDR2 sequences are SGHTA and FQGTGA. The CDR3 is 20 residues long.

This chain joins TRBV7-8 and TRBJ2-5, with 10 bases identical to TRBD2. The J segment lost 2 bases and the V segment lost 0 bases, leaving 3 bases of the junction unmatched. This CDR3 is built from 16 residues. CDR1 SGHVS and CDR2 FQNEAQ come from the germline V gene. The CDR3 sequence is CASSLAQRGGQETQYF. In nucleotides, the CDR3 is TGTGCCAGCAGCTTAGCGCAGCGGGGGGGTCAAGAGACCCAGTACTTC. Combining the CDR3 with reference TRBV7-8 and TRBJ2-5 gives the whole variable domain GAGVSQSPRYKVAKRGQDVALRCDPISGHVSLFWYQQALGQGPEFLTYFQNEAQLDKSGLPSDRFFAERPEGSVSTLKIQRTQQEDSAVYLCASSLAQRGGQETQYFGPGTRLLVL.

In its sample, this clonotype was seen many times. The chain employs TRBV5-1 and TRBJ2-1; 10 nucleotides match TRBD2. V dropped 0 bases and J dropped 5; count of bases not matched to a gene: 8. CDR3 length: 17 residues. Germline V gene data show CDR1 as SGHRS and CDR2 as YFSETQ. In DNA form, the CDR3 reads TGCGCCAGCAGCTTGGCCCTAGGACTAGCGGAAAACAATGAGCAGTTCTTC. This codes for CASSLALGLAENNEQFF.

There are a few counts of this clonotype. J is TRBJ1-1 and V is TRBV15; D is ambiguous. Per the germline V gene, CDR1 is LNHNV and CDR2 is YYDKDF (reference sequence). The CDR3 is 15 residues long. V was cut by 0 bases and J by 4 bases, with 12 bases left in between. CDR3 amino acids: CATSRDIGGGTEAFF. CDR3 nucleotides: TGTGCCACCAGCAGAGATATAGGAGGCGGCACTGAAGCTTTCTTT. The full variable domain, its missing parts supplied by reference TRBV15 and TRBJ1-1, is DAMVIQNPRYQVTQFGKPVTLSCSQTLNHNVMYWYQQKSSQAPKLLFHYYDKDFNNEADTPDNFQSRRPNTSFCFLDIRSPGLGDTAMYLCATSRDIGGGTEAFFGQGTRLTVV.

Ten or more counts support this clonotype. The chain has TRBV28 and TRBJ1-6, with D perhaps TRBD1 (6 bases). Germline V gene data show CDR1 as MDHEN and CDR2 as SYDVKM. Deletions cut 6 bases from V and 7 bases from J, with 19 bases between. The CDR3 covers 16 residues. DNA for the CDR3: TGTGCCAGCAGCCTGAGGGGGGGAATGGGCAATTCACCCCTCCACTTT. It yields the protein CASSLRGGMGNSPLHF.

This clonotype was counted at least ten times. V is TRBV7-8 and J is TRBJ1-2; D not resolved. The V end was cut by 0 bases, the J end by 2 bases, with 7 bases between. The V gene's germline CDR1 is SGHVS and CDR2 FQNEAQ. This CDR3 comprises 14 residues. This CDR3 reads CASSLAAGNYGYTF. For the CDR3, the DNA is TGTGCCAGCAGCTTAGCAGCGGGAAACTATGGCTACACCTTC.

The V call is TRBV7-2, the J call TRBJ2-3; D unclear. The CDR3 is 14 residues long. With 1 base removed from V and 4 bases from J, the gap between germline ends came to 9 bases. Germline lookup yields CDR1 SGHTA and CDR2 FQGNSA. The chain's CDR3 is CASSLEGPPDTQYF. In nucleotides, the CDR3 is TGTGCCAGCAGCTTAGAAGGGCCTCCAGATACGCAGTATTTT.

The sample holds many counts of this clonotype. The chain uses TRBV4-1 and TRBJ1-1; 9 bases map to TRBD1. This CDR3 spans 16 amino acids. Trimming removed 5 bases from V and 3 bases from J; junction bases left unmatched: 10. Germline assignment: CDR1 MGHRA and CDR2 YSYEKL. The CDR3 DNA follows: TGCGCCAGCAGCTATCTACAGGGGGCGGGGGACACTGAAGCTTTCTTT. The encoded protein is CASSYLQGAGDTEAFF.